What follows describes a single T cell receptor (beta chain). Its antigen specificity is not known. One base away there is no much larger clone; base qualities are not given. The donors were healthy, HIV-negative adults with no recently reported acute infections or vaccinations. Every donor was a Caucasian adult residing in Nashville, Tennessee, USA. CD4+ T cells were enriched through magnetic negative selection, after which naive cells were positively selected on CD45RA and the remaining negative fraction served as the memory subset. Blood was collected by leukapheresis, and PBMCs were isolated by Ficoll-Histopaque density gradient centrifugation and then cryopreserved in liquid nitrogen vapor phase. Analytical flow cytometry was used to check the purity and quantity of each magnetically sorted T cell population. From each sorted fraction, genomic DNA was isolated and quantified by UV absorbance on a Nanodrop 2000c.

These data belong to a study of shared clonotypes between healthy human individuals (TCRdb year 2020). Regarding the complete study: A couple of women and three men aged 18 to 49 years were included in the cohort. Different laboratories and diverse techniques were used to prepare libraries and sequence TCR repertoires, to increase sequencing depth and limit assay-specific biases. Per donor, leukapheresis produced somewhere between about 0.8 and 9 billion PBMCs. Blood TCR repertoires of five healthy adults were deeply sequenced to estimate repertoire size and the extent of clonotype sharing between individuals. For each donor, three plates each were used for CD4 naive and CD4 memory, two plates were used for CD8 naive, and one plate was used for CD8 memory. Paper-wide results and their limitations: Rarefaction of sorted-subset datasets indicated incomplete sequencing despite the large sequencing depth. Based on pairwise subsampling, the degree of clonotype sharing among donors was expected to be affected by sequencing depth. Compared with non-shared clonotypes, clonotypes shared by all four sorted-subset donors had higher generation probabilities. When a few donors were compared, the shared fraction of clonotypes was approximately 5% for naive CD4, around 3.6% for naive CD8, 2% to 2.5% for memory CD4, and around 0.4% for memory CD8. Sampling was restricted to blood, and TCR repertoires in tissue are likely to differ from TCR repertoires in blood. Because the study included only a small number of donors, the genetic and exposure-history diversity represented was limited. Naive subsets generally had larger estimated clonotype richness than memory subsets did.

V and J are trimmed by 5 bases and 1 base, and the gene matches miss 8 bases of the junction. Including the terminal cysteine and phenylalanine, the CDR3 comprises 16 residues. The only DNA kept is the CDR3, 48 bases in frame from the first base. CDR1 and CDR2 are drawn from the germline V gene: MDHEN, SYDVKM. Using the deep immunoSEQ assay, TCR CDR3 regions were amplified from genomic DNA by multiplex PCR. Extracted genomic DNA from each cell subset was spread evenly across all wells of several immunoSEQ 96-well plates, with each plate serving as a replicate. For sorted subsets, 200 to 250 ng of genomic DNA, equivalent to some 33,000 T cell genomes, went into each replicate PCR. The purified libraries were quantified using a Qubit 3.0 fluorometer, sized with a Bioanalyzer 2100, and then quantified again using the KAPA Library Quantification kit. Every immunoSEQ 96-well plate was sequenced on a dedicated single-read 150-cycle Illumina NextSeq 550 flow cell. The source study handled its data this way. Because the immunoSEQ output held only junctional sequences and lacked quality scores, the filtering could not match the filtering applied to full-length reads. Sequences were annotated with PyIR, a Python wrapper for IgBLAST v1.9, and V/J genes and CDR3 were assigned using IMGT germline references. Reads were removed for weak V/J assignments (E-value above 1e-6), missing CDR3, stop codons, out-of-frame junctions, or ambiguous translated residues. A V3J clonotype was defined by an identical inferred V gene, J gene, and CDR3 amino acid sequence. To compute the percentage overlap between repertoires, the number of shared unique clonotypes was divided by the size of the smaller repertoire. Richness of each repertoire was evaluated using RTK rarefaction, the Chao1 estimator, and Recon v2.1 estimates of unobserved clonotypes. Generation probabilities were computed with OLGA for all TCRbeta clonotypes obtained by the gDNA method from a few donors. Not all clones reach the TCRdb copy of this immuneACCESS table, which keeps in-frame sequences only. Checked studies attribute under half of the gap to unresolved V genes and leave the rest unexplained. V and J calls plus clone size are reproduced from that table; the DNA served to infer D and trimming. The sample data list fewer than 2.5 million clones, and 80% to 95% of these were observed just once. The ten biggest clones cover about 0.39% of the sample.

Recombination linked TRBV28 to TRBJ2-3; a stretch of 8 junction bases matches TRBD2. The sequence was obtained from a man aged 18 to 35 in good health. Some clones in this sample may be carry-over from other donors' samples. Input material: naive CD4+ T cells from PBMCs. Reading the label with the study, this specimen's cell subset or site is: CD45RA+ positively selected. The CDR3 reads CASSTQRERGTDTQYF. The DNA reads as follows: TGTGCCAGCAGTACCCAGCGGGAGCGGGGCACAGATACGCAGTATTTT. The entire variable domain, with the stretches around the CDR3 drawn from the reference TRBV28 and TRBJ2-3 proteins, is DVKVTQSSRYLVKRTGEKVFLECVQDMDHENMFWYRQDPGLGLRLIYFSYDVKMKEKGDIPEGYSVSREKKERFSLILESASTNQTSMYLCASSTQRERGTDTQYFGPGTRLTVL.